A selection of T cell receptor beta chains follows, all from one sample in a study of blood T cells in healthy people across ages. TCRdb called the 5' RACE reads again in MiXCR, with one record for every CDR3 protein. This table has about 760,000 distinct CDR3 sequences, roughly 50% appearing once. Sequencing was performed on blood. These receptor sequences come from a man in his forties in good health. The CDR3 runs from the conserved cysteine through the conserved F or W. The D gene is left open where the match is weak. Size is stated for part of the rows, as once, few or many counts, or as a class when the clone is expanded.

D	size	V	J	DNA	CDR3
NA	NA	TRBV7-3	TRBJ1-2	TGTGCCAGCAGCCCCCTCCCGGTCGCGCGGTATGGCTACACCTTC	CASSPLPVARYGYTF
NA	NA	TRBV28	TRBJ1-2	TGTGCCAGCAGTCTTGGCAGTAGCTATGGCTACACCTTC	CASSLGSSYGYTF
NA	NA	TRBV12-5	TRBJ1-1	TGTGCTAGTGGTTTGGAAACGTTTGAAGCTTTCTTT	CASGLETFEAFF
TRBD1	many	TRBV20-1	TRBJ2-7	TGCAGTGCTAAGGGACAGAATTACGAGCAGTACTTC	CSAKGQNYEQYF
NA	NA	TRBV27	TRBJ1-1	TGTGCCAGCAACAGGGATTACGGCACTGAAGCTTTCTTT	CASNRDYGTEAFF
NA	NA	TRBV4-1	TRBJ2-7	TGCGCCAGCAGCCGCGGGACAGCAAATCCCTACGAGCAGTACTTC	CASSRGTANPYEQYF
TRBD2	NA	TRBV6-1	TRBJ2-3	TGTGCCAGCAGTGGGGCCGGACTAGCGGCTTCCGTGGCGCAGTATTTT	CASSGAGLAASVAQYF
NA	few	TRBV10-3	TRBJ2-1	TGTGCCATCAGTACGGGGCAGGGGGGCTACGATGAGCAGTTCTTC	CAISTGQGGYDEQFF
NA	NA	TRBV9	TRBJ2-3	TGTGCCAGCAGCGTAGGTTCTAGCGCTAGCACAGATACGCAGTATTTT	CASSVGSSASTDTQYF
NA	NA	TRBV11-3	TRBJ2-5	TGTGCCAGCAGCCGAAATTCACCTGGGTACAATGAGCAGTACTTC	CASSRNSPGYNEQYF
TRBD2	NA	TRBV6-5	TRBJ2-7	TGTGCCAGCAGTTATACCAGTTTCGGGGGGAACGAGCAGTACTTC	CASSYTSFGGNEQYF
NA	NA	TRBV20-1	TRBJ1-2	TGCAGTGCTAGAGTAGGACAGTCGGCTAACTATGGCTACACCTTC	CSARVGQSANYGYTF
NA	NA	TRBV6-2/TRBV6-3	TRBJ2-7	TGTGCCACCAGCCGAACCGGTACAGGGAACGAGCAGTACTTC	CATSRTGTGNEQYF
NA	NA	TRBV7-2	TRBJ2-5	TGTGCCAGCAGCTTAAGAGTGCGGACGGAAGAGACCCAGTACTTC	CASSLRVRTEETQYF
NA	NA	TRBV2	TRBJ1-1	TGTGCCAGCCGTCCCAGGGGCCAAAATTTGAACACTGAAGCTTTCTTT	CASRPRGQNLNTEAFF
NA	NA	TRBV5-6	TRBJ1-2	TGTGCCAGCAGCTCGGGGGGCATCTATGGCTACACCTTC	CASSSGGIYGYTF
NA	NA	TRBV6-2/TRBV6-3	TRBJ2-1	TGTGCCAGCAGTTCCGGAGGTACTAGGGGTGAGCAGTTCTTC	CASSSGGTRGEQFF
TRBD1	NA	TRBV29-1	TRBJ1-1	TGCAGCGTTGAGGGACAGAGCACTGAAGCTTTCTTT	CSVEGQSTEAFF
NA	NA	TRBV6-5	TRBJ2-1	TGTGCCAGCAGCCCGAGTAATGTGGGGTATGAGCAGTTCTTC	CASSPSNVGYEQFF
TRBD1	NA	TRBV10-3	TRBJ1-2	TGTGCCATCAGTGGGGACAGTTCATATGGCTACACCTTC	CAISGDSSYGYTF
TRBD2	few	TRBV9	TRBJ2-3	TGTGCCAGCAGCGTGACTAGCGGGGGACCCACGAATACGCAGTATTTT	CASSVTSGGPTNTQYF
NA	many	TRBV28	TRBJ2-2	TGTGCCAGCAGTTTAGGGGCCGCAGGGGCCGGGGAGCTGTTTTTT	CASSLGAAGAGELFF
NA	once	TRBV20-1	TRBJ2-1	TGCAGTGCTACACCACGGGGTTCATGGTACAATGAGCAGTTCTTC	CSATPRGSWYNEQFF
NA	NA	TRBV29-1	TRBJ1-5	TGCAGCGTTGAGTCGCGCCAGAGAGGTTTTCAGCCCCAGCATTTT	CSVESRQRGFQPQHF
TRBD1	NA	TRBV20-1	TRBJ2-1	TGCAGTGCTGCCAATCCCGGGACAGGGGAATTGTATGAGCAGTTCTTC	CSAANPGTGELYEQFF
NA	NA	TRBV27	TRBJ1-6	TGTGCCAGCAGTTTCAGGCAGGGGAATTCACCCCTCCACTTT	CASSFRQGNSPLHF
NA	NA	TRBV25-1	TRBJ1-1	TGTGCCAGCAGTGAATCCGTCAAGAACACTGAAGCTTTCTTT	CASSESVKNTEAFF
NA	few	TRBV4-2	TRBJ2-5	TGTGCCAGCCAGCAGGGGTCGAGGGGATCTCAAGAGACCCAGTACTTC	CASQQGSRGSQETQYF
TRBD1	NA	TRBV12-3/TRBV12-4	TRBJ1-1	TGTGCCAGCAGTTTAGGACAGGGGACGGCTGAAGCTTTCTTT	CASSLGQGTAEAFF